This T cell receptor (beta chain) was sequenced for a study of T cells after yellow fever vaccination. Study-level background: Libraries from low-cell-number fractions were prepared with the SMART-Seq v4 Ultra Low Input RNA kit. Study outcomes and limitations: A small share of clonotypes appeared in both CD4 and CD8 compartments. Weaker overall was a secondary response that nonetheless peaked faster, on day 5 versus 15. Most clones from primary vaccination were detected again post-booster (around 95% CD4, about 88% CD8).

The germline gives CDR1 DFQATT, CDR2 SNEGSKA (reference sequence). The CDR3 is made up of 11 amino acids. V shed 4 bases and J 12 bases; nucleotides not matched to a gene: 6. A single record per CDR3 protein comes from TCRdb applying MiXCR to the 5' RACE reads. This table has around 590,000 distinct CDR3 sequences, around an eighth appearing once. Notes on this clonotype: Its target is unknown.

Sample: PBMCs, taken on the day of the yellow fever booster vaccination. The V and J genes are TRBV20-1 and TRBJ2-1; 7 positions match TRBD2. The TCR was taken from a man aged 25 to 40 who received the YFV17D yellow fever vaccine. CDR3 loop: CSAKGGSRQFF. The CDR3, as DNA: TGCAGTGCTAAGGGCGGGAGTAGGCAGTTCTTC.